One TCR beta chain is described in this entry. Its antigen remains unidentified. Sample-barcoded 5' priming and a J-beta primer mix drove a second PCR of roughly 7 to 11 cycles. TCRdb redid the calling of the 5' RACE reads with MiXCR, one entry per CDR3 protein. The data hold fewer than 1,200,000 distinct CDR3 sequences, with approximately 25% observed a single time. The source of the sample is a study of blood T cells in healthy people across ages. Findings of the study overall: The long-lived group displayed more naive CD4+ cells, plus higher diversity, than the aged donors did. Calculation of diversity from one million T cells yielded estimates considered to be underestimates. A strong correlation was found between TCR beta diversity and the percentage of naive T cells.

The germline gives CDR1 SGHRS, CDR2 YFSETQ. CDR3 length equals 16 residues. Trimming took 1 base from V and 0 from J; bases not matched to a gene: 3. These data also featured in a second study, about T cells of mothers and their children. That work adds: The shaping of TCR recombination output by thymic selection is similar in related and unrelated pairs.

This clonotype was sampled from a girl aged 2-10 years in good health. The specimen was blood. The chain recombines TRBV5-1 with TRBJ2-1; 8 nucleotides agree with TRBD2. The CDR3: CASSLLAGNSYNEQFF. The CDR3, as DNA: TGCGCCAGCAGCTTGCTAGCGGGTAACTCCTACAATGAGCAGTTCTTC.